This T cell receptor beta chain was documented in a study of OX40 agonist ivuxolimab in advanced cancers. Whole-study results and caveats: There was clonal expansion of CD4+ and CD8+ blood T cells by week 6 at 0.1 to 3.0 mg/kg.

The assay was immunoSEQ multiplex PCR, and TCRdb's table has in-frame clones only and misses some. The sample includes several thousand clones, about 85% seen only once; the top ten take approximately 28%. J lost 0 bases, V lost 6 bases, and 4 bases had no gene match. CDR1 and CDR2 (germline): SQVTM, ANQGSEA. This CDR3 is built from 15 residues. On this clone: Antigen unknown.

The chain employs TRBV29-1 and TRBJ2-1; 11 bases map to TRBD1. The source is an adult with an advanced solid tumor such as melanoma, head and neck, liver or kidney cancer. The sample here was CD4+ or CD8+ T cells sorted from blood, taken in a trial of the OX40 agonist ivuxolimab. This chain's CDR3 is CSVWTGGSSYNEQFF. In DNA, the CDR3 is TGCAGCGTGTGGACAGGGGGCTCCTCCTACAATGAGCAGTTCTTC.